Following are 18 T cell receptor beta chains from one sample sequenced in a study of blood T cell repertoires in COVID-19. Assay used: immunoSEQ multiplex PCR; TCRdb lists only in-frame clones, some missing. The sample consists of approximately 280,000 clones, roughly 90% of them appearing once. The sample was peripheral blood. The receptors stem from a man in his forties or fifties with acute or convalescent COVID-19.

Comments on this clone: Within the sample, other DNA sequences also encode this same CDR3. The CDR3 sequence is CASSPSSYEQYF. CDR3 nucleotides: TGTGCCAGCAGTCCGAGCTCCTACGAGCAGTACTTC. This chain joins TRBV12-3 or TRBV12-4 and TRBJ2-7; D call uncertain. The CDR3 extends over 12 amino acids. Trimming removed 5 bases from V and 0 bases from J, with 5 bases in between.

This chain links TRBV3-1 (or the pseudogene TRBV3-2) with TRBJ2-5; TRBD1 aligns across 8 bases. CDR1 LGHDT and CDR2 YNNKEL come from the germline V gene (reference sequence). The CDR3 runs to 12 residues. With 4 bases clipped from V and 10 bases from J, the junction kept 5 bases outside the gene matches. The CDR3 coding sequence is TGTGCCAGCAGCCGGACAGGGTCTAACCAGTACTTC. Protein product: CASSRTGSNQYF.

CDR3 in DNA: TGTGCCAGCAGACCTGGGCGGGGACTCTTCACAGATACGCAGTATTTT. This gives the protein CASRPGRGLFTDTQYF. J is TRBJ2-3 and V is TRBV3-1 (or the pseudogene TRBV3-2); tentatively, D is TRBD2 (6 bases). V lost 6 bases and J lost 2, with 18 bases in between. The CDR3 extends over 16 amino acids. Per the germline V gene, CDR1 is LGHDT and CDR2 is YNNKEL (reference sequence).

Written as DNA, the CDR3 is TGTGCCAGCAGCTTATCAGGGTTAAGCACAGATACGCAGTATTTT. Its translation: CASSLSGLSTDTQYF. V is TRBV7-3 and J is TRBJ2-3, with a possible D match to TRBD1 (5 bases). This CDR3 spans 15 amino acids. Trimming shortened V by 2 bases and J by 0 bases, and 9 bases separated the two germline ends. The germline V gene has CDR1 SGHTA and CDR2 FQGTGA.

This sequence joins TRBV10-2 and TRBJ1-4; D possibly corresponds to TRBD1 (5 bases). The CDR3 extends over 14 amino acids. The V end lost 6 bases, the J end lost 5 bases, and 13 bases lay between the germline ends. Germline V gives CDR1 WSHSY, CDR2 SAAADI. This chain's CDR3 is CASREDNINEKLFF. The CDR3 DNA follows: TGCGCCAGCAGGGAGGACAATATAAATGAAAAACTGTTTTTT.

The sample holds one count of this clone. V gene TRBV27 combines with J gene TRBJ2-7, with no clear D. The CDR3 runs 15 residues. The germline V gene has CDR1 MNHEY and CDR2 SMNVEV (reference sequence). The ends were cut back, 3 bases at V and 0 bases at J, with 12 bases in the middle. The CDR3 DNA sequence: TGTGCCAGCAGTTTTAGCCTACCTAGCTCCTACGAGCAGTACTTC. Translation: CASSFSLPSSYEQYF.

This chain connects TRBV5-1 to TRBJ1-2, with TRBD1 identical over 10 bases. The CDR3 covers 14 residues. Germline loops: CDR1 SGHRS, CDR2 YFSETQ. The ends lost 5 bases at V and 7 bases at J; junction bases unmatched: 8. CDR3 amino acids: CASRPGTGAGGYTF. The DNA of the CDR3 is TGCGCCAGCAGACCCGGGACAGGGGCGGGTGGCTACACCTTC.

The chain carries TRBV20-1 and TRBJ2-3, with a tentative D call TRBD2 (5 bases). CDR1 DFQATT and CDR2 SNEGSKA come from the germline V gene (reference sequence). The germline V and J ends were trimmed by 3 bases and 5 bases, with 9 bases remaining between them. The CDR3 contains 12 residues. CDR3 sequence reads: CSASSGEDTQYF. CDR3 nucleotides: TGCAGTGCTAGTTCCGGGGAAGATACGCAGTATTTT.

The J gene is TRBJ2-7, the V gene TRBV19; a possible D gene is TRBD1 (6 bases). This CDR3 has 15 amino acids. Germline CDR1 reads LNHDA; CDR2 reads SQIVND (reference sequence). The V end was cut by 0 bases, the J end by 2 bases, with 11 bases between. CDR3 sequence (DNA): TGTGCCAGTAGTATAGATTACAGGGAGACCTACGAGCAGTACTTC. Translated, it gives CASSIDYRETYEQYF.

The chain uses TRBV5-6 and TRBJ2-3; 13 bases fit TRBD2. Germline loops: CDR1 SGHDT, CDR2 YYEEEE. Trimming cost V 0 bases and J 6 bases; bases outside gene matches: 4. The CDR3 length is 16 residues. CDR3 region: CASSLGLAGGMDTQYF. The CDR3, as DNA: TGTGCCAGCAGCTTGGGACTAGCGGGGGGTATGGATACGCAGTATTTT.

V is TRBV7-8 and J is TRBJ1-1, with a possible D match to TRBD1 (6 bases). The germline V gene encodes CDR1 SGHVS and CDR2 FQNEAQ. V lost 3 bases to trimming and J lost 7 bases, with 12 bases between them. The CDR3 runs to 13 residues. For the CDR3, the DNA is TGTGCCAGCAGCTTGGGGGGGACATTTGAAGCTTTCTTT. Amino acids: CASSLGGTFEAFF.

This sequence joins TRBV5-1 and TRBJ2-2; 8 bases are shared with TRBD1. The CDR3 extends over 15 amino acids. Per germline, CDR1 SGHRS and CDR2 YFSETQ. J lost 4 bases, V lost 4 bases, and 6 bases had no gene match. CDR3 DNA sequence: TGCGCCAGCAGCCAAGACAGGGGCAGCACCGGGGAGCTGTTTTTT. Its translation: CASSQDRGSTGELFF.

V usage is TRBV2 and J usage is TRBJ1-1, with D maybe TRBD1 (5 bases). This CDR3 has 13 residues. The germline V and J ends were trimmed by 6 bases and 1 base, with 9 bases remaining between them. Germline lookup yields CDR1 SNHLY and CDR2 FYNNEI. The DNA for the CDR3 is TGTGCCAGCAGCCGGGACTCGAACACTGAAGCTTTCTTT. It codes for CASSRDSNTEAFF.

V usage is TRBV5-1 and J usage is TRBJ2-2; D uncertain. V lost 0 bases and J lost 6, with 9 bases in between. The CDR3 is 14 residues long. Germline V gene lookup returns CDR1 SGHRS and CDR2 YFSETQ. The CDR3, as DNA: TGCGCCAGCAGCTTGGACGGTAGCCCCGGGGAGCTGTTTTTT. It encodes CASSLDGSPGELFF.

The chain has TRBV5-1 and TRBJ2-3, with 9 bases aligning to TRBD1. V was pared by 7 bases and J by 3 bases, with 6 bases of the junction left unmatched. The CDR3 loop spans 14 amino acids. Germline CDR1 is SGHRS and CDR2 is YFSETQ. The CDR3 nucleotides read TGCGCCAGCTGCCGGGACAGGGAAACAGATACGCAGTATTTT. This translates into CASCRDRETDTQYF.

The rearrangement joins TRBV6-1 to TRBJ1-1; 10 bases are a match to TRBD1. The CDR3 spans 16 residues. CDR1 and CDR2 from the germline V gene are MNHNS and SASEGT. The V segment lost 2 bases and the J segment 10 bases; nucleotides outside the gene matches: 13. The CDR3 loop reads CASSERTGGIPLVAFF. CDR3 in DNA: TGTGCCAGCAGTGAAAGGACAGGGGGGATCCCACTGGTAGCTTTCTTT.

The chain couples TRBV27 to TRBJ1-4; D ambiguous. The CDR3 consists of 14 residues. Germline V gene sequence: CDR1 MNHEY, CDR2 SMNVEV (reference sequence). Trimming took 5 bases from V and 8 from J, leaving 15 bases between them. For the CDR3, the DNA is TGTGCCAGCAGTGCCACCGGAGGGAACGAAAAACTGTTTTTT. It translates to CASSATGGNEKLFF. The full variable domain, completed using reference TRBV27 and TRBJ1-4, is EAQVTQNPRYLITVTGKKLTVTCSQNMNHEYMSWYRQDPGLGLRQIYYSMNVEVTDKGDVPEGYKVSRKEKRNFPLILESPSPNQTSLYFCASSATGGNEKLFFGSGTQLSVL.

The chain has TRBV5-6 and TRBJ2-3; D possibly corresponds to TRBD1 (6 bases). The CDR3 has 15 residues. Germline loops: CDR1 SGHDT, CDR2 YYEEEE. The V and J ends lost 0 bases and 5 bases respectively, with 13 bases between them. The CDR3 coding sequence is TGTGCCAGCAGCTTGGAGTGGGGGCCGGGAGATACGCAGTATTTT. Its translation is CASSLEWGPGDTQYF.